The TCR beta chain under discussion was sequenced for a study of blood T cell repertoires in COVID-19. The wider study: COVID-19 samples from acute and convalescent phases originated in the United States, Italy and Spain. PBMCs, B-cell-depleted T cells, or T cells were the source of the cDNA or gDNA that made up the material.

Original processing notes: Reference gene primer amplification in the assay estimated nucleated cell counts. The assay was immunoSEQ multiplex PCR, and TCRdb's table has in-frame clones only and misses some. That table is the source of V, J and clone size, and D and trimming were worked out from the DNA. The sample holds approximately 150,000 clones, over 80% seen once. The germline gives CDR1 KGHSH, CDR2 LQKENI. The CDR3 loop spans 14 amino acids. V shed 5 bases, J shed 4 bases, and the junction held 5 bases outside the gene matches. The genes are TRBV18 and TRBJ1-2; 9 bases are a match to TRBD1. The clonotype was recovered from a woman aged 50 to 60 with acute or convalescent COVID-19. Sequences were obtained from peripheral blood. As DNA, the CDR3 is TGTGCCAGCTCAGAGGACAGGGGCTGCTATGGCTACACCTTC. Translation: CASSEDRGCYGYTF. Using reference TRBV18 and TRBJ1-2 for the parts outside the CDR3, the full variable domain is NAGVMQNPRHLVRRRGQEARLRCSPMKGHSHVYWYRQLPEEGLKFMVYLQKENIIDESGMPKERFSAEFPKEGPSILRIQQVVRGDSAAYFCASSEDRGCYGYTFGSGTRLTVV.